The 7 T cell receptor beta chains given below trace back to one sample, sequenced in a study of blood T cell repertoires in COVID-19. Clones were read by immunoSEQ multiplex PCR, and TCRdb kept only the in-frame ones, dropping some. The table has some 350,000 clones, 70% to 90% seen once. The sample taken for sequencing was peripheral blood. The source of these receptors is a woman aged 25 to 39 with COVID-19, enrolled during active disease.

The chain combines TRBV5-6 with TRBJ1-2; 9 positions match TRBD1. Germline V CDR1 and CDR2: SGHDT, YYEEEE. V lost 4 bases and J lost 9; bases outside the gene matches: 7. The CDR3 length is 13 residues. The CDR3 sequence: CASSPGTGISYTF. CDR3 in DNA: TGTGCCAGCAGCCCCGGGACAGGGATAAGCTACACCTTC.

The V call is TRBV10-2, the J call TRBJ2-5; 8 bases map to TRBD1. The J segment lost 4 bases and the V segment lost 4 bases, leaving 17 bases of the junction unmatched. The CDR3 sequence is 18 residues long. From germline, CDR1 is WSHSY and CDR2 SAAADI. CDR3 nucleotides: TGCGCCAGCAGTGCAGAGGACCCTGGGTCAGGGGGCCGAGAGACCCAGTACTTC. It translates to CASSAEDPGSGGRETQYF.

This clone was picked up one time. The genes are TRBV19 and TRBJ1-6, with 9 bases identical to TRBD1. V shed 3 bases, J shed 10 bases, and the junction held 13 bases outside the gene matches. The CDR3 extends over 17 amino acids. Germline V lookup: CDR1 LNHDA, CDR2 SQIVND (reference sequence). CDR3 amino acids: CASSISSDRGAVSPLHF. The CDR3 DNA reads as TGTGCCAGTAGTATCTCCTCGGACAGGGGAGCGGTCTCACCCCTCCACTTT.

This clone was recorded once. The V and J genes are TRBV29-1 and TRBJ2-1; D might be TRBD1 (6 bases). Trimming took 7 bases from V and 2 from J, leaving 15 bases between them. Germline-derived CDR1 and CDR2 are SQVTM and ANQGSEA. This CDR3 region has 14 residues. CDR3 in amino acids: CSAKKGDTYNEQFF. The CDR3 bases are TGCAGCGCCAAGAAGGGGGATACCTACAATGAGCAGTTCTTC.

The V and J genes are TRBV28 and TRBJ2-5; weak D call: TRBD2 (5 bases). Germline CDR1 reads MDHEN; CDR2 reads SYDVKM. The CDR3 runs to 16 residues. Trimming stripped 1 base from V and 1 base from J, with 13 bases between. CDR3 loop: CASSLSGGLSQETQYF. The DNA of the CDR3 is TGTGCCAGCAGTTTATCAGGCGGGTTGAGCCAAGAGACCCAGTACTTC. The full variable domain, with the rest looked up from reference TRBV28 and TRBJ2-5, is DVKVTQSSRYLVKRTGEKVFLECVQDMDHENMFWYRQDPGLGLRLIYFSYDVKMKEKGDIPEGYSVSREKKERFSLILESASTNQTSMYLCASSLSGGLSQETQYFGPGTRLLVL.

The rearrangement joins TRBV9 to TRBJ2-6; D not resolved. Trimming pared 0 bases from V and 0 bases from J, leaving 4 bases between. This CDR3 contains 15 residues. CDR1 SGDLS and CDR2 YYNGEE come from the germline V gene. The CDR3 DNA sequence: TGTGCCAGCAGCGTAGACATCTCTGGGGCCAACGTCCTGACTTTC. Protein: CASSVDISGANVLTF.

As DNA, the CDR3 is TGTGCCAGCAGTTCCCGGGACAGGGGAGAATTGCCCCTCCACTTT. Translating gives CASSSRDRGELPLHF. The genes are TRBV27 and TRBJ1-6; TRBD1 matches 10 bases. CDR1 is MNHEY and CDR2 is SMNVEV in the germline V gene (reference sequence). This CDR3 comprises 15 residues. The J segment lost 13 bases and the V segment lost 4 bases, leaving 10 bases of the junction unmatched.